The 5 T cell receptor beta chains listed next were all sequenced from one sample in a study of T-cell memory formation after mild COVID-19. TCRdb analysed the 5' RACE reads with MiXCR anew, one entry per CDR3 protein. This sample carries 500,000 to 550,000 distinct CDR3 sequences, over 20% of them seen once, and the ten largest clones take roughly an eighth. The sequencing input was PBMCs or a T cell subset sorted from them (not recorded which). The source of these receptors is an adult woman who had mild COVID-19 (a few samples of this study predate the infection). Cell type and time point are not known.

The chain links TRBV18 to TRBJ1-4; D remains unclear. CDR1 and CDR2 (germline): KGHSH, LQKENI. Trimming cost V 1 base and J 3 bases, with 9 bases left between them. There are 15 residues in the CDR3. CDR3 amino acids: CASSPQGSPNEKLFF. The CDR3, as DNA: TGTGCCAGCTCACCACAAGGATCCCCTAATGAAAAACTGTTTTTT.

J is TRBJ1-1 and V is TRBV3-1; the D gene is possibly TRBD1 (6 bases). CDR3 length: 14 amino acids. V lost 6 bases and J 1 base, leaving 12 bases between the germline ends. Per germline, CDR1 LGHDT and CDR2 YNNKEL (reference sequence). CDR3 coding DNA: TGTGCCAGCAGACGTGGACAGACGAACACTGAAGCTTTCTTT. Protein product: CASRRGQTNTEAFF.

The chain joins TRBV6-1 to TRBJ1-2, with 9 positions matching TRBD1. The length of the CDR3 is 13 residues. The germline V gene has CDR1 MNHNS and CDR2 SASEGT. Trimming removed 7 bases from V and 5 bases from J; junction bases left unmatched: 5. The CDR3 DNA follows: TGTGCCAGCATTACCGGGACAGGGTATGGCTACACCTTC. Its protein is CASITGTGYGYTF.

In this sample, this clonotype turned up a few times. The chain uses TRBV29-1 and TRBJ2-3; D may be TRBD1 (5 bases). Trimming stripped 3 bases from V and 1 base from J, with 8 bases between. This CDR3 is 13 amino acids long. Germline CDR1 reads SQVTM; CDR2 reads ANQGSEA. This CDR3 is CSVEDIGTDTQYF. The CDR3, as DNA: TGCAGCGTTGAGGACATAGGCACAGATACGCAGTATTTT.

The genes are TRBV2 and TRBJ2-5; TRBD1 or TRBD2 may be the D gene (5 bases each). Germline V CDR1 and CDR2: SNHLY, FYNNEI. The CDR3 contains 15 residues. Trimming left V 8 bases short and J 2 bases short, with 18 bases between. The CDR3 bases are TGTGCCAGCCCCGCCGGGACGGAGTCTCAAGAGACCCAGTACTTC. Its translation: CASPAGTESQETQYF.